Listed below are T cell receptor beta chains from one sample, sequenced in a study of blood T cell repertoires in COVID-19. The protocol was immunoSEQ multiplex PCR, while the TCRdb copy is restricted to in-frame clones and leaves out a portion. Of about 250,000 clones in the sample, roughly 88% were seen once. Input material: peripheral blood. The receptor set was obtained from an elderly man with acute or convalescent COVID-19. CDR3s include the opening cysteine and the closing phenylalanine or tryptophan. Each record gives: clone size, D gene, CDR3 length, V gene, J gene, CDR3 protein, CDR3 DNA. The D gene is left open where the match is weak. Expanded clones get a size class; other rows say once, few or many, or leave the size out.

>-|TRBD2|15|TRBV5-8|TRBJ2-1
CASSLRGRGYNEQFF
TGTGCCAGCAGCCTCCGGGGGAGGGGATACAATGAGCAGTTCTTC
>-|-|15|TRBV9|TRBJ2-1
CASSFQASSYNEQFF
TGTGCCAGCAGCTTCCAGGCGAGCTCCTACAATGAGCAGTTCTTC
>-|-|15|TRBV7-8|TRBJ2-7
CASSPSAGISYEQYF
TGTGCCAGCAGCCCTAGCGCAGGTATCTCCTACGAGCAGTACTTC
>-|-|14|TRBV6-4|TRBJ1-6
CASSRQVDNSPLHF
TGTGCCAGCAGTCGACAGGTGGATAATTCACCCCTCCACTTT
>-|-|14|TRBV7-2|TRBJ1-1
CASSLAGTGSSAFF
TGTGCCAGCAGCTTAGCGGGTACAGGTAGTTCGGCTTTCTTT
>-|TRBD1|14|TRBV7-9|TRBJ1-2
CASSLAGTGDRYTF
TGTGCCAGCAGCTTAGCCGGGACAGGGGATCGCTACACCTTC
>-|-|14|TRBV7-2|TRBJ2-5
CASSAVGAGETQYF
TGTGCCAGCAGCGCGGTGGGAGCCGGGGAGACCCAGTACTTC
>-|TRBD1|14|TRBV28|TRBJ1-1
CACQGGAVNTEAFF
TGTGCCTGTCAAGGGGGCGCGGTGAACACTGAAGCTTTCTTT
>-|-|13|TRBV14|TRBJ2-7
CASSQVRAYEQYF
TGTGCCAGCAGTCAAGTCCGAGCCTACGAGCAGTACTTC
>-|TRBD2|13|TRBV28|TRBJ2-7
CASSPRLAPGALF
TGTGCCAGCAGCCCCCGACTAGCGCCAGGAGCCCTATTC
>-|TRBD1|14|TRBV6-2/TRBV6-3|TRBJ1-2
CASSLGGQGVRYTF
TGTGCCAGCAGTCTAGGGGGACAGGGCGTTCGCTACACCTTC
>-|-|15|TRBV6-5|TRBJ1-4
CASSYSTSTNEKLFF
TGTGCCAGCAGTTACTCGACATCAACTAATGAAAAACTGTTTTTT
>-|TRBD2|16|TRBV7-2|TRBJ2-2
CASSLVAGGPTGELFF
TGTGCCAGCAGCCTCGTAGCGGGGGGCCCCACCGGGGAGCTGTTTTTT
>-|-|15|TRBV19|TRBJ2-5
CASSIGRQYQETQYF
TGTGCCAGTAGTATTGGGCGACAGTACCAAGAGACCCAGTACTTC
>-|-|14|TRBV19|TRBJ2-4
CASSIRQGKNIQYF
TGTGCCAGTAGTATACGTCAGGGGAAAAACATTCAGTACTTC
>-|-|14|TRBV7-2|TRBJ1-4
CASSSGQMNEKLFF
TGTGCCAGCAGCTCTGGACAGATGAATGAAAAACTGTTTTTT
>few|TRBD2|16|TRBV4-3|TRBJ2-2
CASSQGGLAGTGELFF
TGCGCCAGCAGCCAGGGGGGACTAGCGGGCACCGGGGAGCTGTTTTTT
>-|-|11|TRBV5-1|TRBJ2-7
CASSLADEQYF
TGCGCCAGCAGCTTGGCCGACGAGCAGTACTTC
>-|TRBD1|17|TRBV7-2|TRBJ1-1
CASSSGTGYFMNTEAFF
TGTGCCAGCAGCTCCGGGACAGGGTATTTCATGAACACTGAAGCTTTCTTT
>-|-|13|TRBV5-6|TRBJ1-4
CASSLEVGEKLFF
TGTGCCAGCAGCTTGGAAGTCGGTGAAAAACTGTTTTTT
>-|TRBD2|15|TRBV14|TRBJ2-3
CASSRRAGWTDTQYF
TGTGCCAGCAGCCGACGAGCGGGATGGACAGATACGCAGTATTTT
>-|-|13|TRBV5-5|TRBJ1-4
CASSLVGDEKLFF
TGTGCCAGCAGCTTGGTGGGAGACGAAAAACTGTTTTTT
>-|-|16|TRBV18|TRBJ1-1
CASSQPLGAQDTEAFF
TGTGCCAGCTCACAACCGTTGGGGGCCCAGGACACTGAAGCTTTCTTT
>-|-|12|TRBV6-5|TRBJ1-2
CASTLYNYGYTF
TGTGCCAGCACCCTCTATAACTATGGCTACACCTTC
>-|TRBD1|14|TRBV6-5|TRBJ1-1
CASSRQGANTEAFF
TGTGCCAGCAGTCGGCAGGGGGCGAACACTGAAGCTTTCTTT
>-|TRBD2|16|TRBV9|TRBJ2-1
CASSFIAGSSYNEQFF
TGTGCCAGCAGCTTCATAGCGGGGAGTTCCTACAATGAGCAGTTCTTC
>-|TRBD1|15|TRBV5-4|TRBJ1-1
CASSRRDRGGTEAFF
TGTGCCAGCAGCCGACGGGACAGGGGGGGCACTGAAGCTTTCTTT
>-|-|15|TRBV6-2/TRBV6-3|TRBJ2-7
CASSSPKYHSYEQYF
TGTGCCAGCAGTTCCCCTAAGTACCACTCCTACGAGCAGTACTTC
>-|TRBD1|15|TRBV7-2|TRBJ1-2
CASSSPGQGGYGYTF
TGTGCCAGCAGCTCTCCGGGACAGGGGGGCTATGGCTACACCTTC
>-|-|17|TRBV11-2|TRBJ1-2
CASSSARVRSINYGYTF
TGTGCCAGCAGCTCCGCGAGGGTTCGCAGCATTAACTATGGCTACACCTTC
>-|TRBD2|18|TRBV6-6|TRBJ2-6
CASSPREFIKPGANVLTF
TGTGCCAGCAGTCCGCGGGAGTTCATCAAACCTGGGGCCAACGTCCTGACTTTC
>-|-|14|TRBV29-1|TRBJ2-1
CSVGGSGGRNEQFF
TGCAGCGTTGGAGGGAGCGGTGGTAGAAATGAGCAGTTCTTC
>-|-|17|TRBV28|TRBJ1-5
CASSSYQQTLSNQPQHF
TGTGCCAGCAGTTCCTATCAACAGACCCTTAGCAATCAGCCCCAGCATTTT
>-|TRBD2|15|TRBV9|TRBJ2-7
CASSPGLAGLYEQYF
TGTGCCAGCAGCCCCGGACTAGCGGGCCTCTACGAGCAGTACTTC
>once|TRBD1|14|TRBV15|TRBJ2-7
CATGKTGNSYEQYF
TGTGCCACCGGAAAGACAGGGAACTCCTACGAGCAGTACTTC
>few|TRBD1|13|TRBV7-2|TRBJ1-4
CASSSTGGEKLFF
TGTGCCAGCAGCTCGACAGGGGGCGAAAAACTGTTTTTT
>-|-|15|TRBV6-5|TRBJ1-3
CASSMSRLSGNTIYF
TGTGCCAGCAGTATGTCCCGTCTTTCTGGAAACACCATATATTTT
>-|TRBD2|18|TRBV7-2|TRBJ2-1
CASSLARLAGPSYNEQFF
TGTGCCAGCAGCTTAGCGAGGCTAGCGGGCCCCTCCTACAATGAGCAGTTCTTC
>once|-|17|TRBV18|TRBJ1-4
CASSPRNLVGAREKLFF
TGTGCCAGCTCACCTAGGAACTTAGTTGGGGCTCGCGAAAAACTGTTTTTT
>-|TRBD2|18|TRBV7-8|TRBJ2-5
CASSLAGRTSAYQETQYF
TGTGCCAGCAGCTTAGCGGGGAGGACTAGCGCGTACCAAGAGACCCAGTACTTC
>-|-|14|TRBV6-5|TRBJ1-1
CASSPGRGNTEAFF
TGTGCCAGCAGCCCCGGCAGGGGGAACACTGAAGCTTTCTTT
>-|TRBD1|13|TRBV5-1|TRBJ1-1
CASSLDRAAEAFF
TGCGCCAGCAGCTTAGACAGGGCCGCCGAAGCTTTCTTT
>few|TRBD1|16|TRBV4-2|TRBJ1-1
CASSPGTGGPNTEAFF
TGTGCCAGCAGCCCCGGGACAGGGGGACCGAACACTGAAGCTTTCTTT